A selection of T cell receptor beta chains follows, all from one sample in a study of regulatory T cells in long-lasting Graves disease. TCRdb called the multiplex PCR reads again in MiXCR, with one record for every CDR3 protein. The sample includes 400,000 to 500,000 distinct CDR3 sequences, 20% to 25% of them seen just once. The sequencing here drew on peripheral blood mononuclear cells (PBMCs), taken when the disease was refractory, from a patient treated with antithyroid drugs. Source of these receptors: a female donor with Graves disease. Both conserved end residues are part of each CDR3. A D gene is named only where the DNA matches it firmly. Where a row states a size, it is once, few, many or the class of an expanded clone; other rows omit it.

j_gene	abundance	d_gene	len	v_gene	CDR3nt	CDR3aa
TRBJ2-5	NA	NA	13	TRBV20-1	TGCAGTGCTCCCAGGGGGGCGGTGGAGACCCAGTACTTC	CSAPRGAVETQYF
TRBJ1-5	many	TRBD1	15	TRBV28	TGTGCCAGCAGTTTGGGACAGATTAGCAATCAGCCCCAGCATTTT	CASSLGQISNQPQHF
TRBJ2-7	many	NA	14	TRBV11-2	TGTGCCAGCAGCGCTTTTCAGGGTTACTACGAGCAGTACTTC	CASSAFQGYYEQYF
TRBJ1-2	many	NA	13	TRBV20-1	TGCAGTGCTAGTTTATCGACCAACTATGGCTACACCTTC	CSASLSTNYGYTF
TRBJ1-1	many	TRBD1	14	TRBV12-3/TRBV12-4	TGTGCCACCACAGGGGGGTACATGAACACTGAAGCTTTCTTT	CATTGGYMNTEAFF
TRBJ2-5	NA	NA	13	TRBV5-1	TGCGCCAGCAGCTATACAGGGGAGGCGACCCAGTACTTC	CASSYTGEATQYF
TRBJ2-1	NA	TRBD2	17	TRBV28	TGTGCCAGCAGTCCCTCTGGCGGGGGGGCCTCCTACAATGAGCAGTTCTTC	CASSPSGGGASYNEQFF
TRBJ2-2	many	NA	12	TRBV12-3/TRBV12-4	TGTGCCAGCAGTTTTCAGGCCGGGGAGCTGTTTTTT	CASSFQAGELFF
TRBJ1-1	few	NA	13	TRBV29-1	TGCAGCGTTGAAGCCAGGGGTATTGCTGAAGCTTTCTTT	CSVEARGIAEAFF
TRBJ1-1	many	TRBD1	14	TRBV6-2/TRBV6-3	TGTGCCAGCAGTCCCGGACAGGCGAACACTGAAGCTTTCTTT	CASSPGQANTEAFF
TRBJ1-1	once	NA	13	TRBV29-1	TGCGGCGTGGGGACATTAATGAACACTGAAGCTTTCTTT	CGVGTLMNTEAFF
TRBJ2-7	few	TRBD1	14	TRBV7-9	TGTGCCAGCAGCTTAGCCTACAGGGGCTACGAGCAGTACTTC	CASSLAYRGYEQYF
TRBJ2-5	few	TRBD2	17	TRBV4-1	TGCGCCAGCAGCCAAGATCGAACTAGCGGGGACCAAGAGACCCAGTACTTC	CASSQDRTSGDQETQYF
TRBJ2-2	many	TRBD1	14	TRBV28	TGTGCCAGCAGCGACAGGGCGAACACCGGGGAGCTGTTTTTT	CASSDRANTGELFF
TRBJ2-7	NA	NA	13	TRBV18	TGTGCCAGCTCACCACACCAGGGCTACGAGCAGTACTTC	CASSPHQGYEQYF
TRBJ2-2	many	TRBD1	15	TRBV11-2	TGTGCCAGCAGCCAACAGGGGTCCGGCACCGGGGAGCTGTTTTTT	CASSQQGSGTGELFF
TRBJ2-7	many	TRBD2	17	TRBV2	TGTGCCAGCTCCTTTTCTATCGGGGGGGACAACTCCTACGAGCAGTACTTC	CASSFSIGGDNSYEQYF
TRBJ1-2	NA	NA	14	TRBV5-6	TGTGCCAGCAGCTCGGAACCAACAGGGCTGGGCTACACCTTC	CASSSEPTGLGYTF
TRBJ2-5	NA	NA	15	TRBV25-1	TGTGCCAGCAGTGACTTACAAACAGGCCAAGAGACCCAGTACTTC	CASSDLQTGQETQYF
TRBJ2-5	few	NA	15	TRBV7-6	TGTGCCAGCAGCGCGACGGACAGACGACAAGAGACCCAGTACTTC	CASSATDRRQETQYF
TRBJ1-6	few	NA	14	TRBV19	TGTGCCAGTAGTATAGAGCGAACGAATTCACCCCTCCACTTT	CASSIERTNSPLHF
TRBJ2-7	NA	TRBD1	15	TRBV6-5	TGTGCCAGCGGTTACTCGGGACAGGGGGTTTACGAGCAGTACTTC	CASGYSGQGVYEQYF
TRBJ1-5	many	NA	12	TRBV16	TGTGCCAGCAGCCAATCGTGGCAGCCCCAGCATTTT	CASSQSWQPQHF
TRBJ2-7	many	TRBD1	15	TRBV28	TGTGCCAGCAGTTTAGACAGGGGGGTGACCTACGAGCAGTACTTC	CASSLDRGVTYEQYF
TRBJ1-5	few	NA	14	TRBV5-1	TGCGCCAGCAGCCTGGGGAGGGGTGATCAGCCCCAGCATTTT	CASSLGRGDQPQHF
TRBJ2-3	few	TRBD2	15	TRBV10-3	TGTGCCATAACACCGGGACTAGCGGTTTCGGATACGCAGTATTTT	CAITPGLAVSDTQYF
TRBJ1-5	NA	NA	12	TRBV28	TGTGCCAGCAGCGCCCTTAATCAGCCCCAGCATTTT	CASSALNQPQHF
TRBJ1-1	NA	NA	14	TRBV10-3	TGTGCCATCAGTGGGGGGAACCAAGACACTGAAGCTCTCTTT	CAISGGNQDTEALF
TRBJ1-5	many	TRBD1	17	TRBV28	TGTGCCACAACTTACACGAGTGGACAGGGTGCCAATCAGCCCCAGCATTTT	CATTYTSGQGANQPQHF
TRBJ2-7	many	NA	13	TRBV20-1	TGCAGTGCTAGATTGGCAGATTCCTACGAGCAGTACTTC	CSARLADSYEQYF
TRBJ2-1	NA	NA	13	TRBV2	TGTGCCAGCAGTTTCGACAGCCACAATGAGCAGTTCTTC	CASSFDSHNEQFF
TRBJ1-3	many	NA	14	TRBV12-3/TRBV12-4	TGTGCCAGCAGCTTAGGGGTTGATGGAAACACCATATATTTT	CASSLGVDGNTIYF
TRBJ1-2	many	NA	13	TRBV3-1	TGTGCCAGCAGCCAAGACACGAACTATGGCTACACCTTC	CASSQDTNYGYTF
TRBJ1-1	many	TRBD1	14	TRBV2	TGTGCCAGCAGTGAGACAGGGCTGAACACTGAAGCTTTCTTT	CASSETGLNTEAFF
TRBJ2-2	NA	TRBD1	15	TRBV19	TGTGCCAGTAGTTCGGGACAGGTTATCACCGGGGAGCTGTTTTTT	CASSSGQVITGELFF
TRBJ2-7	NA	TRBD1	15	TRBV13	TGTGCCAGCGGCACGGGACAGGGGCCGACCTACGAGCAGTACTTC	CASGTGQGPTYEQYF
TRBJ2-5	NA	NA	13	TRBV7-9	TGTGCCAGCAGGCAGGGCTCGTGGGAGACCCAGTACTTC	CASRQGSWETQYF
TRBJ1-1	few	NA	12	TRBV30	TGTGCCTGGAGTCGGGATGGTACTGAAGCTTTCTTT	CAWSRDGTEAFF
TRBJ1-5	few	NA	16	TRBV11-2	TGTGCCAGCAGCGGGACTAGCAAGCTCGGCAATCAGCCCCAGCATTTT	CASSGTSKLGNQPQHF
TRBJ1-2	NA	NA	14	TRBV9	TGTGCCAGCAGCGTAGATCGGCGGAACTATGGCTACACCTTC	CASSVDRRNYGYTF
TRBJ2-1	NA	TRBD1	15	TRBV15	TGTGCCACCAGCACAGGGACAGGGGACTACAATGAGCAGTTCTTC	CATSTGTGDYNEQFF
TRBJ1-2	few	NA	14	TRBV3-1	TGTGCCAGCAGCCAAGTTTCCCGAGACTATGGCTACACCTTC	CASSQVSRDYGYTF
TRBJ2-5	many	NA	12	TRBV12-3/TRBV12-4	TGTGCCAGCAGCTTCACGGGGGAGACCCAGTACTTC	CASSFTGETQYF
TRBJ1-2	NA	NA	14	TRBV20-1	TGCAGTGCTTACGCGTTGTCCTCCGGCTATGGCTACACCTTC	CSAYALSSGYGYTF
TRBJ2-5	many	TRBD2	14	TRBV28	TGTGCCAGCAGTTTATTTCGGGGAGGGGAGACCCAGTACTTC	CASSLFRGGETQYF